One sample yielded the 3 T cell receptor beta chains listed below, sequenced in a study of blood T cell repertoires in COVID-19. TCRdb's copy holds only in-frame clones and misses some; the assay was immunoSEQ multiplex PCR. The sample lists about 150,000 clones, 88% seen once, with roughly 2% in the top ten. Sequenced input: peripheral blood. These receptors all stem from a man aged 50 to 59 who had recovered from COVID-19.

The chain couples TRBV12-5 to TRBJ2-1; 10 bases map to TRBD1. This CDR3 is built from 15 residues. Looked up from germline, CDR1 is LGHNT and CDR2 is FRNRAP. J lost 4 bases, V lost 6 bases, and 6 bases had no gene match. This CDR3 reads CASGERDRGYNEQFF. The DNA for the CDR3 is TGTGCTAGTGGCGAACGGGACAGGGGATACAATGAGCAGTTCTTC.

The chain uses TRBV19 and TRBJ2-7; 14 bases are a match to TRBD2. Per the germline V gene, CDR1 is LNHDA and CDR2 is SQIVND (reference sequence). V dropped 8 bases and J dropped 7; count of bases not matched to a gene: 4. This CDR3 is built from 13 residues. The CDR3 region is CASAGLAGEEQYF. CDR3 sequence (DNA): TGTGCCAGTGCGGGACTAGCGGGAGAAGAGCAGTACTTC. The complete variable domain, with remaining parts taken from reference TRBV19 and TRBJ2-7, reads DGGITQSPKYLFRKEGQNVTLSCEQNLNHDAMYWYRQDPGQGLRLIYYSQIVNDFQKGDIAEGYSVSREKKESFPLTVTSAQKNPTAFYLCASAGLAGEEQYFGPGTRLTVT.

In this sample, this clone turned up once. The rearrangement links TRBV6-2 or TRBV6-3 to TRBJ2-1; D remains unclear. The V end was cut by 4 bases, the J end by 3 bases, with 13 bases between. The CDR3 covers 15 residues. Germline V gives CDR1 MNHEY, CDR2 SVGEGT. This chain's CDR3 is CASSFGAPIYNEQFF. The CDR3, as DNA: TGTGCCAGCAGTTTCGGAGCGCCTATCTACAATGAGCAGTTCTTC.